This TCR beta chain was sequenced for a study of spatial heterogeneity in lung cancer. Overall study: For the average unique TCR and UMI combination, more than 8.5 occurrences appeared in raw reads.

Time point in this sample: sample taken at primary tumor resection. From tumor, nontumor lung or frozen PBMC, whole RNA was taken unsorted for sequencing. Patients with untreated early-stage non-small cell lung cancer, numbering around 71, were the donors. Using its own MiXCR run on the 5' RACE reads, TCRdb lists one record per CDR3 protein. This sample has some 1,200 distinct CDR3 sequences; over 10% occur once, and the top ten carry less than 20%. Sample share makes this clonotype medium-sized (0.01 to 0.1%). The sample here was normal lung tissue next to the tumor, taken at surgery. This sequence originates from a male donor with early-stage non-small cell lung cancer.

CDR3 DNA: TGTGCCAGCAGTTCCGGGACGGACACCGGGGAGCTGTTTTTT. Its protein is CASSSGTDTGELFF. The chain carries TRBV6-1 and TRBJ2-2, with D perhaps matching TRBD1 or TRBD2 (5 bases each). This CDR3 has 14 amino acids. Trimming removed 5 bases at V and 3 bases at J, with 10 bases between. Per germline, CDR1 MNHNS and CDR2 SASEGT.